One and the same sample provided the 29 T cell receptor beta chains below, sequenced in a study of T cells in Graves' hyperthyroidism and ophthalmopathy. RNA transcripts provided the source from which TCR beta CDR3 regions were amplified. First-round RT-PCR with HTBI primers amplified the TCR CDR3 region. TCRdb itself ran the multiplex PCR reads through MiXCR, one entry per CDR3 protein. In the table there are around 600,000 distinct CDR3 sequences, 14% of which are singletons. The source material was blood. Receptor source: a woman aged 18-29 years with Graves' ophthalmopathy.

The V gene is TRBV4-2, the J gene TRBJ2-2, with D perhaps given as TRBD1 or TRBD2 (5 bases each). Trimming took 0 bases from V and 14 from J, leaving 19 bases between them. Germline V gene sequence: CDR1 LGHNA, CDR2 YNFKEQ. This CDR3 is 15 amino acids long. Here the CDR3 DNA reads TGTGCCAGCAGCCAAGATCGGGGCGTCCCGGTGGAACTGTTTTTT. This codes for CASSQDRGVPVELFF.

This clonotype was seen many times. The gene calls are TRBV14 and TRBJ2-4, with D uncertain. Germline V gives CDR1 SGHDN, CDR2 FVKESK. The CDR3 length is 13 residues. Between the trimmed V and J ends, which lost 1 base and 5 bases, there was a span of 6 bases. In nucleotides, the CDR3 is TGTGCCAGCAGCCAAGGGCTCCAAAACATTCAGTACTTC. It translates to CASSQGLQNIQYF.

The sample holds many counts of this clonotype. The rearrangement links TRBV7-8 to TRBJ1-2; 10 bases are shared with TRBD1. This CDR3 has 16 residues. J was trimmed by 1 base and V by 2 bases; bases with no gene match: 4. Germline V gene data show CDR1 as SGHVS and CDR2 as FQNEAQ. The CDR3 region is CASSLTTGGINYGYTF. The CDR3 DNA sequence: TGTGCCAGCAGCTTAACGACAGGGGGCATTAACTATGGCTACACCTTC.

This clonotype was observed at least ten times. The chain recombines TRBV12-3 or TRBV12-4 with TRBJ2-4; D is perhaps TRBD2 (5 bases). The CDR3 runs to 14 residues. The V end was cut by 5 bases, the J end by 8 bases, with 16 bases between. CDR3 bases: TGTGCCAGCAGTGGATGGGCCTCCGGGGACATTCAGTACTTC. The encoded protein is CASSGWASGDIQYF.

This clonotype appeared many times. This chain uses TRBV2 with TRBJ2-3; the match to TRBD2 covers 10 bases. There are 16 residues in the CDR3. The germline gives CDR1 SNHLY, CDR2 FYNNEI. V was clipped by 3 bases and J by 2 bases; unmatched bases: 5. For the CDR3, the DNA is TGTGCCAGCAGTGATGGTAGCGGGAGGTCCACAGATACGCAGTATTTT. The encoded protein is CASSDGSGRSTDTQYF.

The table lists this clonotype with many counts. This chain links TRBV2 with TRBJ1-1; 7 bases agree with TRBD1. V gave up 6 bases and J gave up 4 bases; unmatched junction bases: 8. The germline V gene encodes CDR1 SNHLY and CDR2 FYNNEI. The CDR3 is 14 amino acids. For the CDR3, the DNA is TGTGCCAGCAGGGTGGAGGGGGCGGGCACTGAAGCTTTCTTT. This gives the protein CASRVEGAGTEAFF.

This clonotype was recorded at least ten times. The chain is built from TRBV6-1 and TRBJ2-3; D is tentatively TRBD1 or TRBD2 (5 bases each). The CDR3 is 15 residues long. CDR1 is MNHNS and CDR2 is SASEGT in the germline V gene. Trimming stripped 5 bases from V and 0 bases from J, with 12 bases between. CDR3 nucleotides: TGTGCCAGCAGTCGGGACGGGCTTAGCACAGATACGCAGTATTTT. Residues: CASSRDGLSTDTQYF.

The chain carries TRBV2 and TRBJ2-3, with D possibly TRBD1 on 6 matching bases. Germline V gives CDR1 SNHLY, CDR2 FYNNEI. This CDR3 spans 14 amino acids. V was clipped by 7 bases and J by 1 base, with 12 bases between them. The CDR3 DNA reads TGTGCCAGCAATACAGGGATGGGCACAGATACGCAGTATTTT. This sequence encodes CASNTGMGTDTQYF. The full variable domain, rest sourced from reference TRBV2 and TRBJ2-3, is EPEVTQTPSHQVTQMGQEVILRCVPISNHLYFYWYRQILGQKVEFLVSFYNNEISEKSEIFDDQFSVERPDGSNFTLKIRSTKLEDSAMYFCASNTGMGTDTQYFGPGTRLTVL.

This clonotype has ten or more counts. The CDR3 loop is CASSPFPYSSYEQYF. The DNA of the CDR3 is TGCGCCAGCAGCCCATTTCCTTACAGCAGCTACGAGCAGTACTTC. This chain joins TRBV5-1 and TRBJ2-7; D is undetermined. Trimming took off 4 bases at V and 3 bases at J, with 17 bases between the two ends. CDR1 is SGHRS, CDR2 YFSETQ, per germline. The CDR3 sequence is 15 residues long.

This clonotype was picked up many times. J is TRBJ2-7 and V is TRBV20-1, with TRBD1 matching over 7 bases. Per germline, CDR1 DFQATT and CDR2 SNEGSKA (reference sequence). This CDR3 spans 15 amino acids. The ends lost 0 bases at V and 3 bases at J; junction bases unmatched: 8. Written as DNA, the CDR3 is TGCAGTGCTAGAGAAAGGACAGGCGGTCTCTACGAGCAGTACTTC. It codes for CSARERTGGLYEQYF.

This clonotype was observed at least ten times. The chain has TRBV7-9 and TRBJ2-3, with 7 bases identical to TRBD1. Germline V gene sequence: CDR1 SEHNR, CDR2 FQNEAQ (reference sequence). J was trimmed by 5 bases and V by 7 bases; bases with no gene match: 6. CDR3 length: 13 residues. The CDR3 sequence: CASNQRQGDTQYF. CDR3 coding DNA: TGTGCCAGCAACCAGAGACAGGGAGATACGCAGTATTTT.

At least ten counts were recorded for this clonotype. V is TRBV5-1 and J is TRBJ1-6, with 7 positions matching TRBD1. This CDR3 is built from 13 residues. From germline, CDR1 is SGHRS and CDR2 YFSETQ. Germline trimming cut 0 bases from V and 10 bases from J; bases unmatched to any gene: 1. The CDR3, as DNA: TGCGCCAGCAGCTTGGGACAGGGATCACCCCTCCACTTT. Its protein is CASSLGQGSPLHF.

CDR3: CASSWSGTGGVGGRHNEQFF. CDR3 DNA: TGTGCCAGCAGCTGGTCCGGGACAGGCGGGGTTGGAGGACGACACAATGAGCAGTTCTTC. V gene TRBV7-9 combines with J gene TRBJ2-1, with 8 nucleotides matching TRBD1. V was pared by 4 bases and J by 5 bases, with 22 bases of the junction left unmatched. Germline-derived CDR1 and CDR2 are SEHNR and FQNEAQ (reference sequence). CDR3 length: 20 residues.

This clonotype appeared many times. This sequence joins TRBV6-1 and TRBJ1-2, with TRBD1 as a possible D gene (6 bases). The germline gives CDR1 MNHNS, CDR2 SASEGT. Trimming took 7 bases from V and 4 from J, leaving 22 bases between them. The CDR3 covers 16 residues. In DNA, the CDR3 is TGTGCCAGCATGATTCGGGACACCCGGACTGGCTATGGCTACACCTTC. Translated: CASMIRDTRTGYGYTF.

In this sample, this clonotype turned up many times. J is TRBJ2-5 and V is TRBV28, with D possibly matching TRBD2 (7 bases). V was cut by 2 bases and J by 5 bases, with 12 bases left in between. This CDR3 comprises 14 residues. CDR1 MDHEN and CDR2 SYDVKM come from the germline V gene. CDR3 region: CASSLNRGGETQYF. DNA of the CDR3: TGTGCCAGCAGTTTAAATAGGGGGGGGGAGACCCAGTACTTC.

This clonotype came up many times. CDR3 DNA: TGTGCCAGCAGCCGCCCGGGACACAACTATGGCTACACCTTC. It yields the protein CASSRPGHNYGYTF. The chain combines TRBV12-3 or TRBV12-4 with TRBJ1-2, with D possibly TRBD1 on 6 matching bases. The CDR3 consists of 14 residues. Trimming cost V 6 bases and J 2 bases, with 13 bases left between them.

This clonotype was counted ten times or more. The chain combines TRBV5-1 with TRBJ1-1; tentative D call: TRBD1 (6 bases). The CDR3 covers 14 residues. Per the germline V gene, CDR1 is SGHRS and CDR2 is YFSETQ. With 9 bases removed from V and 0 bases from J, the gap between germline ends came to 15 bases. The CDR3 bases are TGCGCCACCACCTCAGGGGACCTGAACACTGAAGCTTTCTTT. Protein sequence: CATTSGDLNTEAFF.

This clonotype occurred many times. The gene calls are TRBV5-6 and TRBJ1-5, with 9 nucleotides matching TRBD1. V dropped 3 bases and J dropped 4; count of bases not matched to a gene: 8. The germline CDR1 and CDR2 sequences are SGHDT and YYEEEE. The CDR3 runs 16 residues. Here the CDR3 DNA reads TGTGCCAGCAGCTCTTTAGGACAGGGGAGGAATCAGCCCCAGCATTTT. Its translation is CASSSLGQGRNQPQHF.

This clonotype was detected many times. The chain employs TRBV28 and TRBJ2-7, with 11 nucleotides matching TRBD2. The CDR3 contains 16 residues. The germline V gene encodes CDR1 MDHEN and CDR2 SYDVKM. V shed 7 bases, J shed 2 bases, and the junction held 10 bases outside the gene matches. The CDR3, as DNA: TGTGCCAGCACCTCCTACGGTAGCGGGAGGGCCTACGAGCAGTACTTC. It translates to CASTSYGSGRAYEQYF.

This chain connects TRBV19 to TRBJ1-1; no reliable D call. V dropped 5 bases and J dropped 1 base, with 8 bases sitting between them. Germline CDR1 LNHDA, CDR2 SQIVND (reference sequence). This CDR3 comprises 13 residues. The DNA for the CDR3 is TGTGCCAGTAGTCCAAAAACGAACACTGAAGCTTTCTTT. Its translation: CASSPKTNTEAFF.

The rearrangement uses TRBV27 and TRBJ2-5, with TRBD1 as a possible D gene (6 bases). Trimming left V 0 bases short and J 5 bases short, with 19 bases between. The germline CDR1 and CDR2 sequences are MNHEY and SMNVEV (reference sequence). The CDR3 extends over 17 amino acids. CDR3 sequence (DNA): TGTGCCAGCAGTTTATCTCCAGACAGGACGCTGGGGGAGACCCAGTACTTC. Amino acids: CASSLSPDRTLGETQYF.

Points on this clonotype: Germline is not matched at one junction end, which may reflect a read error. The V gene is TRBV7-2, the J gene TRBJ2-2; 7 bases agree with TRBD2. CDR1 is SGHTA, CDR2 FQGNSA, per germline. The CDR3 loop spans 16 amino acids. CDR3 region: CASSRRTSANTGELFF. CDR3 nucleotides: TGCGCCAGCAGCCGAAGGACTAGTGCGAACACCGGGGAGCTGTTTTTT. Looking up the rest from reference TRBV7-2 and TRBJ2-2 gives the full variable domain: GAGVSQSPSNKVTEKGKDVELRCDPISGHTALYWYRQSLGQGLEFLIYFQGNSAPDKSGLPSDRFSAERTGGSVSTLTIQRTQQEDSAVYLCASSRRTSANTGELFFGEGSRLTVL.

There are a few counts of this clonotype. This sequence joins TRBV13 and TRBJ1-2, with D unclear. Germline CDR1 is PRHDT and CDR2 is FYEKMQ (reference sequence). Trimming took 3 bases from V and 8 from J, leaving 13 bases between them. CDR3 size: 13 residues. The CDR3 spells CASSFEGIYGYTF. For the CDR3, the DNA is TGTGCCAGCAGCTTTGAAGGGATTTACGGCTACACCTTC.

This clonotype showed up many times. The genes are TRBV24-1 and TRBJ1-5; unclear D gene. CDR3 length: 15 amino acids. Trimming removed 1 base from V and 3 bases from J, with 9 bases in between. Per germline, CDR1 KGHDR and CDR2 SFDVKD. CDR3 sequence reads: CATSDFYSPNQPQHF. The CDR3 DNA reads TGTGCCACCAGTGATTTCTACAGCCCCAATCAGCCCCAGCATTTT.

This clonotype has just a few counts. The V and J genes are TRBV19 and TRBJ2-1; 8 bases map to TRBD1. This CDR3 contains 14 residues. CDR1 is LNHDA and CDR2 is SQIVND in the germline V gene (reference sequence). With V trimmed by 9 bases and J by 7 bases, 11 bases remained unmatched. The CDR3: CASVKDRDLNEQFF. CDR3 nucleotides: TGTGCCAGCGTGAAGGACAGGGATTTGAATGAGCAGTTCTTC.

This clonotype was recorded many times. V usage is TRBV12-3 or TRBV12-4 and J usage is TRBJ2-1; D not certain. Trimming removed 5 bases at V and 5 bases at J, with 7 bases between. The CDR3 spans 12 residues. The DNA for the CDR3 is TGTGCCAGCAGTAACGGAAACAATGAGCAGTTCTTC. This sequence encodes CASSNGNNEQFF.

This clonotype was counted many times. The chain recombines TRBV2 with TRBJ1-5; 12 bases are shared with TRBD1. V lost 4 bases to trimming and J lost 5 bases; unmatched junction nucleotides: 3. Germline loops: CDR1 SNHLY, CDR2 FYNNEI. CDR3 length: 15 amino acids. In DNA, the CDR3 is TGTGCCAGCAGTGGGGACAGGGGGCCATATCAGCCCCAGCATTTT. This encodes CASSGDRGPYQPQHF.

The CDR3 is CASSQWLVGSSYNEQFF. The CDR3 DNA follows: TGTGCCAGCAGCCAATGGCTAGTGGGGAGCTCCTACAATGAGCAGTTCTTC. J is TRBJ2-1 and V is TRBV4-2; a possible D gene is TRBD2 (5 bases). The CDR3 runs 17 residues. Trimming removed 2 bases from V and 0 bases from J, with 14 bases in between. Germline V gene data show CDR1 as LGHNA and CDR2 as YNFKEQ.

This clonotype came up many times. This chain uses TRBV6-1 with TRBJ2-7; tentative D call: TRBD1 (5 bases). V lost 6 bases and J lost 3, with 18 bases in between. The CDR3 sequence is 15 residues long. CDR1 MNHNS and CDR2 SASEGT come from the germline V gene. The CDR3 region has the DNA TGTGCCAGCAGCAGGGCAGGCCTAGGGAACTACGAGCAGTACTTC. This sequence encodes CASSRAGLGNYEQYF.